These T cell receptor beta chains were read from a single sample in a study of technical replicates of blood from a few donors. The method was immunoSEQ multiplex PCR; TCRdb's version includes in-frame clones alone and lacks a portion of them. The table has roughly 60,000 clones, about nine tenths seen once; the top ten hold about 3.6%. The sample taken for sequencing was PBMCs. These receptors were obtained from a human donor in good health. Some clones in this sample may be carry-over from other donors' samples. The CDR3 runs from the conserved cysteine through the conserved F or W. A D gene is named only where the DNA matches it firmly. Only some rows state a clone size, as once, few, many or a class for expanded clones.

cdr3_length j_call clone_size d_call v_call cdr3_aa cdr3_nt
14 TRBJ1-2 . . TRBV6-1 CASSELDSKYGYTF TGTGCCAGCAGTGAGTTGGACAGCAAGTATGGCTACACCTTC
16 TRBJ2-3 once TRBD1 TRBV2 CASSAGQATRADTQYF TGTGCCAGCAGTGCCGGACAGGCCACACGGGCAGATACGCAGTATTTT
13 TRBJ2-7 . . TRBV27 CASSPGSSYEQYF TGTGCCAGCAGTCCCGGGTCGTCCTACGAGCAGTACTTC
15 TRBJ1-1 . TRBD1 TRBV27 CASSYSGTGSTEAFF TGTGCCAGCAGTTACTCCGGGACAGGGAGCACTGAAGCTTTCTTT
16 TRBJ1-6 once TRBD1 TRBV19 CASSILDRRGNSPLHF TGTGCCAGTAGTATCCTGGACAGGAGGGGAAATTCACCCCTCCACTTT
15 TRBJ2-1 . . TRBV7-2 CASSLGTDKGNEQFF TGTGCCAGCAGCTTAGGCACCGATAAGGGGAATGAGCAGTTCTTC
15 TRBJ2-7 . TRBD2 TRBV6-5 CASKPTSALNYEQYF TGTGCCAGCAAGCCGACTAGCGCCCTAAACTACGAGCAGTACTTC
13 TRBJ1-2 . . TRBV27 CASSLLGGYGYTF TGTGCCAGCAGTTTATTGGGGGGTTATGGCTACACCTTC
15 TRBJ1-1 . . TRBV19 CASRTGGGQPTEAFF TGTGCCAGTAGGACTGGGGGGGGGCAGCCCACTGAAGCTTTCTTT
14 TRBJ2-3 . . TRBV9 CASSSTLASDTQYF TGTGCCAGCAGCTCGACATTAGCGTCCGATACGCAGTATTTT
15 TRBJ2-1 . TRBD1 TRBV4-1 CASSQTGVTYNEQFF TGCGCCAGCAGCCAGACAGGGGTGACCTACAATGAGCAGTTCTTC
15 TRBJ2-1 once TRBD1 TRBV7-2 CASSQGQGAFDEQFF TGTGCCAGCAGCCAGGGACAGGGGGCCTTCGATGAGCAGTTCTTC
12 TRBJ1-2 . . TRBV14 CASSSGSYGYTF TGTGCCAGCAGCTCCGGTAGCTATGGCTACACCTTC
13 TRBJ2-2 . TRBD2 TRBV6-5 CASSGPNTGELFF TGTGCCAGTAGCGGGCCGAACACCGGGGAGCTGTTTTTT
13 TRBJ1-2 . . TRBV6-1 CASSEFPGYGYTF TGTGCCAGCAGTGAATTCCCCGGCTATGGCTACACCTTC
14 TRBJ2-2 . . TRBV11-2 CASSLVTSTGELFF TGTGCCAGCAGCTTAGTCACATCCACCGGGGAGCTGTTTTTT
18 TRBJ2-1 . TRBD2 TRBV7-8 CASSLRPLSGRDFNEQFF TGTGCCAGCAGCTTAAGGCCTCTAAGCGGGAGGGATTTTAATGAGCAGTTCTTC
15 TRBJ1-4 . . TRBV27 CASSPRTTTNEKLFF TGTGCCAGCAGTCCGCGGACAACAACTAATGAAAAACTGTTTTTT
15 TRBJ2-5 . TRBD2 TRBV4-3 CASSPLAGVGETQYF TGCGCCAGCAGCCCCCTAGCGGGAGTAGGGGAGACCCAGTACTTC
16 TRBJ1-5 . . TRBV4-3 CASSPNLDSRGQPQHF TGCGCCAGCAGCCCTAACCTGGACAGTCGCGGTCAGCCCCAGCATTTT
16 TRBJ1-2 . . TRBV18 CASSLLRQDVPYGYTF TGTGCCAGCTCACTCCTAAGACAGGACGTGCCCTACGGCTACACCTTC
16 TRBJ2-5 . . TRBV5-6 CASSLDGGQRGETQYF TGTGCCAGCAGCTTGGACGGAGGACAGCGAGGGGAGACCCAGTACTTC
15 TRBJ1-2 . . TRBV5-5 CASSLGPQGVYGYTF TGTGCCAGCAGCTTGGGGCCGCAAGGAGTCTATGGCTACACCTTC
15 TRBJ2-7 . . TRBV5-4 CASSLWPGSSYEQYF TGTGCCAGCAGCTTGTGGCCAGGTAGCTCCTACGAGCAGTACTTC
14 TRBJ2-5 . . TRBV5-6 CASSLTVNQETQYF TGTGCCAGCAGCTTGACAGTTAACCAAGAGACCCAGTACTTC
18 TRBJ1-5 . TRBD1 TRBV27 CASLPHGDRGNRHQPQHF TGTGCCAGCCTGCCTCACGGGGACAGGGGTAATAGACACCAGCCCCAGCATTTT